A selection of T cell receptor beta chains follows, all from one sample in a study of control samples from healthy donors and cancer patients. Clones were sequenced by immunoSEQ multiplex PCR, and TCRdb holds only the in-frame ones, with some missing. The table lists 150,000 or so clones, around 96% of them singletons. Sequencing input: blood. These receptors were taken from a middle-aged man in good health. Both conserved end residues are trimmed from each CDR3.

CDR3aa	j_gene	v_gene
ASSLKARGERQPQH	TRBJ1-5	TRBV7-3
ASSHRDRYNEQF	TRBJ2-1	TRBV2
ATQGGSYNEQF	TRBJ2-1	TRBV15
ASSFSNSYEQY	TRBJ2-7	TRBV5-1
ASSSLTGTEGTEAF	TRBJ1-1	TRBV6-6
ASSLALGATYEQY	TRBJ2-7	TRBV11-1
ASDGGIYGYT	TRBJ1-2	TRBV12-3/TRBV12-4
ASSYQQTGGRAEQY	TRBJ2-7	TRBV27
SASEGTGISYEQY	TRBJ2-7	TRBV20-1
ASSLAGAGNYEQY	TRBJ2-7	TRBV13
ASSQLLAGGPDTDTQY	TRBJ2-3	TRBV4-2
ASSFTGGSNEKLF	TRBJ1-4	TRBV5-1
ASSATGLGYEQF	TRBJ2-1	TRBV19
ASSSGTVSNEKLF	TRBJ1-4	TRBV5-4
ASSLWGASNQPQH	TRBJ1-5	TRBV11-2
ASSQVPSTSSYNEQF	TRBJ2-1	TRBV4-2
ASSGGQAYEQY	TRBJ2-7	TRBV10-2
SGRSGGNEQF	TRBJ2-1	TRBV29-1
ASSTNQGFNQPQH	TRBJ1-5	TRBV27
ASSEGAGLGAF	TRBJ1-1	TRBV6-1
ASSLRGGAGEQY	TRBJ2-7	TRBV28
ASERDRDGEKLF	TRBJ1-4	TRBV2
ASSQRGDQPQH	TRBJ1-5	TRBV19
AWSVHRGQNTGELF	TRBJ2-2	TRBV30
ASNSRGYNSPLH	TRBJ1-6	TRBV5-6
ASSKTSGGFNEQF	TRBJ2-1	TRBV19
ASSLLGGQVGGYT	TRBJ1-2	TRBV11-2
ASSKQGGVQPQH	TRBJ1-5	TRBV11-2
AWNRGSNQPQH	TRBJ1-5	TRBV30
ASSPSFSSGNTIY	TRBJ1-3	TRBV9
ASSLAATEAF	TRBJ1-1	TRBV7-2
ASSLAQRQETQY	TRBJ2-5	TRBV5-5
ASSLGLAAYNEQF	TRBJ2-1	TRBV7-9
ASSSAGATGELF	TRBJ2-2	TRBV5-1
ASSSDVIRTGRTYEQY	TRBJ2-7	TRBV5-5
ASSLGQTAYEQY	TRBJ2-7	TRBV5-1